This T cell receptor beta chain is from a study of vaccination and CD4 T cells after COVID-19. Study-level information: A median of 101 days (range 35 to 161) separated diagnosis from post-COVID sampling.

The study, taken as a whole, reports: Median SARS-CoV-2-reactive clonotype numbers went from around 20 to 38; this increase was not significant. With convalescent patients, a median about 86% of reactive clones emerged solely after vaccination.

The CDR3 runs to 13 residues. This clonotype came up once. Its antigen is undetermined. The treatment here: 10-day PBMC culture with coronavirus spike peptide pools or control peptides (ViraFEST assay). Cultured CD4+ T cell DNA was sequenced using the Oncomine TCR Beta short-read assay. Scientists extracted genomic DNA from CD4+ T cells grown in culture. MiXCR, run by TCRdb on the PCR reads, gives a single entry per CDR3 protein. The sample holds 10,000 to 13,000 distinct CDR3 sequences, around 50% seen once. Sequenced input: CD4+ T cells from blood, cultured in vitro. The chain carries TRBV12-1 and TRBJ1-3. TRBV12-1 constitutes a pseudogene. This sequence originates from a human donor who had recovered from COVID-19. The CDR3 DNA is TGTGCCAGCAGCTCGCACTCTGGAAACACCATATATTTT. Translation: CASSSHSGNTIYF.